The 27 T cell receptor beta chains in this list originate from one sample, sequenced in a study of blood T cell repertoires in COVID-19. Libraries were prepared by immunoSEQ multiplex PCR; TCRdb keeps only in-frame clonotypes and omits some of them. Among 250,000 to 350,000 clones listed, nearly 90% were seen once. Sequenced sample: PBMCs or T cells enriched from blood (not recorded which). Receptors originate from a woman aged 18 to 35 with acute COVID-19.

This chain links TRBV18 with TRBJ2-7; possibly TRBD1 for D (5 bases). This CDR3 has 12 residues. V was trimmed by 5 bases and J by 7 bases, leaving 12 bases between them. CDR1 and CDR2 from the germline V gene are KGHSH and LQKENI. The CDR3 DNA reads TGTGCCAGCTCAAAACAGGTAGAGGAGCAGTACTTC. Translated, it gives CASSKQVEEQYF.

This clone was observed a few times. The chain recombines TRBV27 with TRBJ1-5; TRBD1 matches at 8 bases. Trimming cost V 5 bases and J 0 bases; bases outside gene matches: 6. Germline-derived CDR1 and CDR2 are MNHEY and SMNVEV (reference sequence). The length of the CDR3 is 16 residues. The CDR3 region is CASSPRTGYSNQPQHF. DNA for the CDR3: TGTGCCAGCAGTCCGCGGACAGGGTATAGCAATCAGCCCCAGCATTTT.

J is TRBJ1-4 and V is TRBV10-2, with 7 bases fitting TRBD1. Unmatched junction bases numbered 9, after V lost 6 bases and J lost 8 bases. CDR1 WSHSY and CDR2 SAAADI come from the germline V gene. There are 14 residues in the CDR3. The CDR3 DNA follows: TGCGCCAGCAGGATGACAGGGAGAATGGAAAAACTGTTTTTT. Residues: CASRMTGRMEKLFF.

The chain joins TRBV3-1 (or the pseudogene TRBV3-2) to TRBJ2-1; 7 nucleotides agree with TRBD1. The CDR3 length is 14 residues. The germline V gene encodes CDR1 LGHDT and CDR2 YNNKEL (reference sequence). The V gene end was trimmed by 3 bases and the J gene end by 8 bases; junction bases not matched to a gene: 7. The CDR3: CASSHQTGSDEQFF. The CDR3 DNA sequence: TGTGCCAGCAGCCACCAGACAGGGAGCGATGAGCAGTTCTTC.

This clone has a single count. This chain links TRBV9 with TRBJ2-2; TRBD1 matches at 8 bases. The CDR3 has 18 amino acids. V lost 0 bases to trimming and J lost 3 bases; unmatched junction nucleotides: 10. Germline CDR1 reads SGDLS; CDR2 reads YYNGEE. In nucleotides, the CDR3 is TGTGCCAGCAGCGTAGGGGGGAACAGGGGGACTTACACCGGGGAGCTGTTTTTT. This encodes CASSVGGNRGTYTGELFF.

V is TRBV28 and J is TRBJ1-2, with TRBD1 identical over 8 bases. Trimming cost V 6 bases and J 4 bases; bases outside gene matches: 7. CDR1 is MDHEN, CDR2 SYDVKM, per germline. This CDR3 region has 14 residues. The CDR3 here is CASREQGVGYGYTF. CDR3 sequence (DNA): TGTGCCAGCAGGGAACAGGGGGTGGGCTATGGCTACACCTTC.

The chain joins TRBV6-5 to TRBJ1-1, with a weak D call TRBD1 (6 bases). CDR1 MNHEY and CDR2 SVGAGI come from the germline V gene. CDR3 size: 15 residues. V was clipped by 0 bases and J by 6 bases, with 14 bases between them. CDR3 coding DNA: TGTGCCAGCAGTTACTCCCCCCAGGGGCGATCTGAAGCTTTCTTT. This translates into CASSYSPQGRSEAFF.

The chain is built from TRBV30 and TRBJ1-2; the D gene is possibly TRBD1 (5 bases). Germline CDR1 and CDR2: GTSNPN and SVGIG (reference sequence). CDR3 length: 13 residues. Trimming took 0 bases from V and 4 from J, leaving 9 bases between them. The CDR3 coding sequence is TGTGCCTGGAGTGTAGGGGTTATCTATGGCTACACCTTC. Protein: CAWSVGVIYGYTF.

This chain's CDR3 is CASSIRPSNQPQHF. The CDR3, as DNA: TGTGCCAGTAGTATCCGTCCGAGCAATCAGCCCCAGCATTTT. The chain uses TRBV19 and TRBJ1-5; D is undetermined. Germline assignment: CDR1 LNHDA and CDR2 SQIVND (reference sequence). The CDR3 spans 14 residues. The V and J ends lost 3 bases and 1 base respectively, with 7 bases between them.

CDR3 in amino acids: CAWGPQGETQYF. The CDR3 coding sequence is TGTGCCTGGGGTCCCCAGGGGGAGACCCAGTACTTC. The rearrangement uses TRBV30 and TRBJ2-5; a weak D match, TRBD1 (6 bases). Deletions cut 5 bases from V and 5 bases from J, with 12 bases between. Germline CDR1 and CDR2: GTSNPN and SVGIG (reference sequence). This CDR3 is 12 amino acids long.

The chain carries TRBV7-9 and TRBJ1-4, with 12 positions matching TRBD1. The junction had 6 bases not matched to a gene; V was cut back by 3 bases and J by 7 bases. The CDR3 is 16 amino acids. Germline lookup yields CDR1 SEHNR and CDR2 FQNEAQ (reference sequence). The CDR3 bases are TGTGCCAGCAGCTTCCCGGGACAGGGGGCAGGTGAAAAACTGTTTTTT. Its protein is CASSFPGQGAGEKLFF.

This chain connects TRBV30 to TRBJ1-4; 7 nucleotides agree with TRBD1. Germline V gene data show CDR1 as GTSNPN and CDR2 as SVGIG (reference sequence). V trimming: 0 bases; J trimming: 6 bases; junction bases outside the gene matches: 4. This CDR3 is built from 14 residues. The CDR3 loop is CAWSVNRGYEKLFF. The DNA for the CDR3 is TGTGCCTGGAGTGTAAACAGGGGTTATGAAAAACTGTTTTTT.

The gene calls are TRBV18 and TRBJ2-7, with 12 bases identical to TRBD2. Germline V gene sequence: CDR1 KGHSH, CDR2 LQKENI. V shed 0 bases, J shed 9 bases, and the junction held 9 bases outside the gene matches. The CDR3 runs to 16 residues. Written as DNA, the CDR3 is TGTGCCAGCTCACCACCTGGCCCCGGGACTAGCGGGCTGCAGTACTTC. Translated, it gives CASSPPGPGTSGLQYF.

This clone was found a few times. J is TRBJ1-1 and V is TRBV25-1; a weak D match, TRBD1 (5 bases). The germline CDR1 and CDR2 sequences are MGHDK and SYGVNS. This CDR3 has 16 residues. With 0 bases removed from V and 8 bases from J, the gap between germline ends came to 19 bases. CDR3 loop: CASSEYGGTPGYEAFF. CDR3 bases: TGTGCCAGCAGTGAATATGGGGGGACTCCCGGCTACGAAGCTTTCTTT. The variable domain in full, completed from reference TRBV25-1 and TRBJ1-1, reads EADIYQTPRYLVIGTGKKITLECSQTMGHDKMYWYQQDPGMELHLIHYSYGVNSTEKGDLSSESTVSRIRTEHFPLTLESARPSHTSQYLCASSEYGGTPGYEAFFGQGTRLTVV.

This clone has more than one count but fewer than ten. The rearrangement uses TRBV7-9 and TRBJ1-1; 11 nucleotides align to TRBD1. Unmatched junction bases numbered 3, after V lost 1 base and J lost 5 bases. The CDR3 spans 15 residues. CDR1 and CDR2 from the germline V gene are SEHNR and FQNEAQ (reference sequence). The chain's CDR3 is CASSLGGTGGTEAFF. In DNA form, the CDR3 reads TGTGCCAGCAGCTTAGGTGGGACAGGGGGGACTGAAGCTTTCTTT.

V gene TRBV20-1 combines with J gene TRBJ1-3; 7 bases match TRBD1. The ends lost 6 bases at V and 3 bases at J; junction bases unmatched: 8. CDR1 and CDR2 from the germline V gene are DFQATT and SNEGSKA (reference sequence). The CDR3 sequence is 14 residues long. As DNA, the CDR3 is TGCAGTGCAAGTACAGGGGAAGGTGGAAACACCATATATTTT. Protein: CSASTGEGGNTIYF.

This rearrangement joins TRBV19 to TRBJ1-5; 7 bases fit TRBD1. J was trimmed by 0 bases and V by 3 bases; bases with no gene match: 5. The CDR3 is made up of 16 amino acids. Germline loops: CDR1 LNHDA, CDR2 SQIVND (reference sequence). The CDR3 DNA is TGTGCCAGTAGTATGGACAGGCTAAATAGCAATCAGCCCCAGCATTTT. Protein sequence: CASSMDRLNSNQPQHF.

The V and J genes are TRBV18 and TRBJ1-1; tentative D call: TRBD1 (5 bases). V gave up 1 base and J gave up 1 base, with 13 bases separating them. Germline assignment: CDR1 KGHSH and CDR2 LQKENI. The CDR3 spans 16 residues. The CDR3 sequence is CASSPRGSSSNTEAFF. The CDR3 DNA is TGTGCCAGCTCACCACGGGGCAGTTCTTCGAACACTGAAGCTTTCTTT.

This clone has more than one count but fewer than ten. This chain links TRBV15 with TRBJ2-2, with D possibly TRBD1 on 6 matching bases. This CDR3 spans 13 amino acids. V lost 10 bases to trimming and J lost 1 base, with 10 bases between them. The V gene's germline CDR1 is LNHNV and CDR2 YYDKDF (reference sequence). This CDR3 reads CASSQGNTGELFF. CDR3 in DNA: TGTGCCAGCTCACAGGGGAACACCGGGGAGCTGTTTTTT.

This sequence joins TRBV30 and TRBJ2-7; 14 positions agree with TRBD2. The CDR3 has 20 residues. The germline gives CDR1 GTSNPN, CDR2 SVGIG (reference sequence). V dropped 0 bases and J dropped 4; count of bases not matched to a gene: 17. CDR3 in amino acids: CAWSVRVGLAGASYSYEQYF. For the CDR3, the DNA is TGTGCCTGGAGTGTCAGGGTGGGACTAGCGGGAGCCTCCTATAGTTACGAGCAGTACTTC.

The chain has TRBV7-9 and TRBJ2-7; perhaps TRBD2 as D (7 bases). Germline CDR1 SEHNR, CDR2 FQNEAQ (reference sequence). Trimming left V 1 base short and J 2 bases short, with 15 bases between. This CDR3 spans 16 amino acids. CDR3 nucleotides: TGTGCCAGCAGCTTAGTTGCGGGGGCTGGCACCTACGAGCAGTACTTC. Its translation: CASSLVAGAGTYEQYF.

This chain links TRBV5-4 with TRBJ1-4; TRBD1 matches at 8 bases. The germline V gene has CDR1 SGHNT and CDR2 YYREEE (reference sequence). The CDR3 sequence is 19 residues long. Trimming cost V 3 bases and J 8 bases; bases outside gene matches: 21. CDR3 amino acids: CASSCGLLGQGKRKEKLFF. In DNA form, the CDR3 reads TGTGCCAGCAGCTGTGGACTATTAGGACAGGGTAAGAGAAAAGAAAAACTGTTTTTT. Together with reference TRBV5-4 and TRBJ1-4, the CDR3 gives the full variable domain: ETGVTQSPTHLIKTRGQQVTLRCSSQSGHNTVSWYQQALGQGPQFIFQYYREEENGRGNFPPRFSGLQFPNYSSELNVNALELDDSALYLCASSCGLLGQGKRKEKLFFGSGTQLSVL.

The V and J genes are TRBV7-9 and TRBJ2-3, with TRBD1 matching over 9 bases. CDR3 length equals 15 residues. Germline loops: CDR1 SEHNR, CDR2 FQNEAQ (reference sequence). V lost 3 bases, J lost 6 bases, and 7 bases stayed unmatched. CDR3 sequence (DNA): TGTGCCAGCAGCTTGCCGGGGACAGGGAAGGATACGCAGTATTTT. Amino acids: CASSLPGTGKDTQYF.

The CDR3 sequence: CATSELAGGGRETQYF. In DNA, the CDR3 is TGTGCCACCAGTGAACTAGCGGGAGGAGGTAGGGAGACCCAGTACTTC. The V call is TRBV24-1, the J call TRBJ2-5; the match to TRBD2 covers 12 bases. J lost 5 bases, V lost 4 bases, and 7 bases had no gene match. Germline-derived CDR1 and CDR2 are KGHDR and SFDVKD. This CDR3 has 16 amino acids.

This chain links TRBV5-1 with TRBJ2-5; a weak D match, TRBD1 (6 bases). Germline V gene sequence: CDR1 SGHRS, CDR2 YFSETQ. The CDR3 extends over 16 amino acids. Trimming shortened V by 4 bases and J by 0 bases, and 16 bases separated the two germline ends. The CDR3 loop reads CASSPGDGTYQETQYF. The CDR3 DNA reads TGCGCCAGCAGCCCAGGGGACGGGACCTACCAAGAGACCCAGTACTTC.

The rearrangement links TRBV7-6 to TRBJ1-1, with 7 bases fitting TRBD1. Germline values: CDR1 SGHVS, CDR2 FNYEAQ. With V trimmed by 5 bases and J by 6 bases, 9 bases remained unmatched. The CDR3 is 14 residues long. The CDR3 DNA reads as TGTGCCAGCAGCCACAGGGGTGGGATCTCTGAAGCTTTCTTT. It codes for CASSHRGGISEAFF.

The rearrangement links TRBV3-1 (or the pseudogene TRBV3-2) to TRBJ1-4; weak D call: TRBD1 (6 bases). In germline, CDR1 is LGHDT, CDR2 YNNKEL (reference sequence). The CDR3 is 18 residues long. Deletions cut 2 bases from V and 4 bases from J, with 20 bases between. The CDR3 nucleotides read TGTGCCAGCAGCCAAAAATCTTTTGTTGGACAGAATAATGAAAAACTGTTTTTT. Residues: CASSQKSFVGQNNEKLFF.